The 20 T cell receptor beta chains listed next were all sequenced from one sample in a study of T cell clonality in common variable immunodeficiency. Assay used: immunoSEQ multiplex PCR; TCRdb lists only in-frame clones, some missing. Listed for the sample are some 64,000 clones, none seen a single time. Specimen: peripheral blood mononuclear cells. The receptor source for this set is a person aged 18 to 70 in good health.

This clone was picked up many times. From the germline J gene comes the end of the CDR3, since the read stops 3 residues before it. The chain carries TRBV4-1 and TRBJ2-5, with 9 nucleotides matching TRBD1. This CDR3 has 16 residues. V shed 2 bases and J 5 bases; nucleotides not matched to a gene: 9. In germline, CDR1 is MGHRA, CDR2 YSYEKL. CDR3 DNA, as far as it was read: TGCGCCAGCAGCCAACCCCCGGGACAGGGACAGGAGACC. This codes for CASSQPPGQGQET. The complete CDR3 protein is CASSQPPGQGQETQYF.

This clone was seen repeatedly, ten times or more. The CDR3 goes on 3 residues after the read ends, and that part is filled in from the germline J gene. V gene TRBV20-1 combines with J gene TRBJ2-7; 9 positions agree with TRBD2. The germline CDR1 and CDR2 sequences are DFQATT and SNEGSKA (reference sequence). V lost 1 base, J lost 6 bases, and 10 bases stayed unmatched. CDR3 length equals 15 residues. CDR3 region: CSARGLAGASGEQYF. The CDR3 DNA, read in part, is TGCAGTGCTAGAGGTTTAGCGGGGGCCAGTGGCGAG.

This clone occurred many times. The CDR3 goes on 3 residues after the read ends, and that part is filled in from the germline J gene. The V gene is TRBV28, the J gene TRBJ2-5; D is unclear. The CDR3 contains 11 residues. The germline V gene has CDR1 MDHEN and CDR2 SYDVKM. The V end lost 3 bases, the J end lost 5 bases, and 4 bases lay between the germline ends. The CDR3 loop is CASSFLETQYF. The CDR3 bases that were read are TGTGCCAGCAGTTTTCTGGAGACC. Together with reference TRBV28 and TRBJ2-5, the CDR3 gives the full variable domain: DVKVTQSSRYLVKRTGEKVFLECVQDMDHENMFWYRQDPGLGLRLIYFSYDVKMKEKGDIPEGYSVSREKKERFSLILESASTNQTSMYLCASSFLETQYFGPGTRLLVL.

A few counts support this clone. The read ends 3 residues before the CDR3 terminus; that terminus is restored from the germline J gene. This rearrangement joins TRBV11-2 to TRBJ1-3; D is ambiguous. The CDR3 sequence is 15 residues long. Deletions cut 3 bases from V and 2 bases from J, with 11 bases between. Germline V gene sequence: CDR1 SGHAT, CDR2 FQNNGV. The DNA read from the CDR3 is TGTGCCAGCAGCTTTGGTCTGAGGGCTGGAAACACC. Encoded protein: CASSFGLRAGNT. In full, the CDR3 reads CASSFGLRAGNTIYF.

This clone came up many times. The read halts 3 residues ahead of the CDR3 end, with the missing end drawn from the germline J gene. V and J are TRBV15 and TRBJ2-5; tentatively, D is TRBD2 (6 bases). This CDR3 is built from 15 residues. V was shortened by 0 bases and J by 2 bases, with 10 bases between the two germline ends. Germline V gene data show CDR1 as LNHNV and CDR2 as YYDKDF (reference sequence). The chain's CDR3 is CATSRDGREQETQYF. The sequenced CDR3 bases are TGTGCCACCAGCAGAGATGGGCGGGAACAAGAGACC.

Ten or more counts support this clone. The sequenced fragment ends 3 residues before the CDR3 boundary, so the rest is inferred from the germline J gene. The rearrangement links TRBV2 to TRBJ2-1, with TRBD2 identical over 11 bases. This CDR3 spans 15 amino acids. The V gene end was trimmed by 4 bases and the J gene end by 4 bases; junction bases not matched to a gene: 3. In germline, CDR1 is SNHLY, CDR2 FYNNEI. CDR3 in amino acids: CASSVAGGTYNEQFF. The DNA read from the CDR3 is TGTGCCAGCAGTGTAGCGGGAGGGACTTACAATGAG.

This clone has ten or more counts. The CDR3 end is not reached by the read, which stops 3 residues before it; the germline J gene fills it in. This chain uses TRBV6-2 or TRBV6-3 with TRBJ2-2, with D perhaps matching TRBD1 (8 bases). CDR1 is MNHEY and CDR2 is SVGEGT in the germline V gene. With 6 bases removed from V and 6 bases from J, the gap between germline ends came to 20 bases. The CDR3 is made up of 16 amino acids. The part of the CDR3 DNA that was read is TGTGCCAGCAGCCCCGCCGGACAGGGAGGGGCCGGGGAG. This encodes CASSPAGQGGAGE. The complete CDR3 reads CASSPAGQGGAGELFF.

This clone was observed at least ten times. Read coverage stops 3 residues before the CDR3 terminus; the germline J gene supplies the remainder. This sequence joins TRBV4-2 and TRBJ2-7; the match to TRBD2 covers 14 bases. V was pared by 1 base and J by 2 bases, with 4 bases of the junction left unmatched. The V gene's germline CDR1 is LGHNA and CDR2 YNFKEQ. This CDR3 is built from 17 residues. This CDR3 is CASSQGLAGGRTYEQYF. The CDR3 bases that were read are TGTGCCAGCAGCCAAGGACTAGCGGGAGGGCGGACCTACGAG.

This clone has a count of ten or more. Coverage ceases 3 residues before the CDR3 finishes, and the germline J gene fills in the end. The chain recombines TRBV29-1 with TRBJ1-2; 10 nucleotides agree with TRBD1. The CDR3 sequence is 13 residues long. The germline V gene encodes CDR1 SQVTM and CDR2 ANQGSEA. The junction had 2 bases not matched to a gene; V was cut back by 1 base and J by 6 bases. The CDR3 sequence is CSVEGGTGDGYTF. The CDR3 DNA, read in part, is TGCAGCGTTGAAGGTGGGACAGGGGATGGC.

The table lists this clone with many counts. The CDR3 end falls 3 residues outside the read, so it is completed with the germline J gene. J is TRBJ2-7 and V is TRBV28; 9 bases map to TRBD1. Germline lookup yields CDR1 MDHEN and CDR2 SYDVKM. The CDR3 totals 17 residues. V shed 5 bases and J 0 bases; nucleotides not matched to a gene: 11. CDR3 bases read: TGTGCCAGCAGTGGCCAACAGGGGACAGGGTCCTCCTACGAG. It translates to CASSGQQGTGSSYE. The full CDR3 protein is CASSGQQGTGSSYEQYF.

Many counts were recorded for this clone. The sequence runs out 3 residues before the end of the CDR3; the remainder is reconstructed from the germline J gene. Additional DNA sequences in this sample encode the identical CDR3. This chain joins TRBV5-1 and TRBJ1-1, with 10 bases identical to TRBD1. CDR3 size: 14 residues. The V gene end was trimmed by 4 bases and the J gene end by 3 bases; junction bases not matched to a gene: 3. Germline V lookup: CDR1 SGHRS, CDR2 YFSETQ. The CDR3 DNA, read in part, is TGCGCCAGCAGCAGGACAGGGGGGGACACTGAA. This gives the protein CASSRTGGDTE. The whole CDR3 region reads CASSRTGGDTEAFF.

This clone was found many times. Read coverage stops 3 residues before the CDR3 terminus; the germline J gene supplies the remainder. This chain joins TRBV20-1 and TRBJ2-7; 7 nucleotides match TRBD1. This CDR3 spans 13 amino acids. Germline V gene sequence: CDR1 DFQATT, CDR2 SNEGSKA (reference sequence). The trim removed 6 bases at V and 5 bases at J, leaving 10 bases unmatched. CDR3 bases read: TGCAGTGCGGAACAGGGGCGACTCGACGAG. This codes for CSAEQGRLDE. The full CDR3 protein is CSAEQGRLDEQYF.

This clone was found many times. The CDR3 end lies 3 residues beyond the end of the read and is filled in from the germline J gene. The chain has TRBV20-1 and TRBJ2-1, with D possibly being TRBD2 (6 bases). With 6 bases removed from V and 0 bases from J, the gap between germline ends came to 18 bases. Germline CDR1 and CDR2: DFQATT and SNEGSKA (reference sequence). This CDR3 is built from 16 residues. CDR3 sequence: CSARRGAGSSYNEQFF. Partial CDR3 DNA: TGCAGTGCCAGACGCGGGGCGGGGAGCTCCTACAATGAG.

This clone was recorded many times. CDR3 residues: CASSPGGEGEKNTGELFF. The CDR3 DNA, read in part, is TGTGCCAGCTCACCGGGGGGGGAGGGTGAAAAGAACACCGGGGAG. This chain uses TRBV18 with TRBJ2-2; 7 nucleotides align to TRBD2. The CDR3 is cut off 3 residues early in the read; its end comes from the germline J gene. Germline V gives CDR1 KGHSH, CDR2 LQKENI. Trimming at V came to 3 bases and at J to 1 base, leaving 11 bases not matched to a gene. The CDR3 spans 18 residues. The complete variable domain, with remaining parts taken from reference TRBV18 and TRBJ2-2, reads NAGVMQNPRHLVRRRGQEARLRCSPMKGHSHVYWYRQLPEEGLKFMVYLQKENIIDESGMPKERFSAEFPKEGPSILRIQQVVRGDSAAYFCASSPGGEGEKNTGELFFGEGSRLTVL.

This clone was detected many times. With the read ending 3 residues before the CDR3 end, the germline J gene is used to fill in that end. The chain joins TRBV20-1 to TRBJ2-5, with 11 bases matching TRBD2. The CDR3 is 14 amino acids. Per the germline V gene, CDR1 is DFQATT and CDR2 is SNEGSKA (reference sequence). V lost 6 bases, J lost 4 bases, and 7 bases stayed unmatched. The covered CDR3 bases are TGCAGTGCGCTAGCGGGAGGTCGTGGAGAGACC. The encoded protein is CSALAGGRGET. The full CDR3 sequence reads CSALAGGRGETQYF.

This clone was detected many times. The read ends 3 residues shy of where the CDR3 ends; the end is completed using the germline J gene. This chain joins TRBV20-1 and TRBJ2-6, with a weak D call TRBD1 (5 bases). The V gene's germline CDR1 is DFQATT and CDR2 SNEGSKA (reference sequence). V shed 0 bases and J shed 2 bases, with 8 bases lying between them. The CDR3 is 15 residues long. Partial CDR3 DNA: TGCAGTGCTAGAGATCAAGGGGCTGGGGCCAACGTC. Translation gives CSARDQGAGANV. In full, the CDR3 is CSARDQGAGANVLTF.

Ten or more counts support this clone. The CDR3 is cut off 3 residues early in the read; its end comes from the germline J gene. The chain recombines TRBV20-1 with TRBJ1-2; possible D gene TRBD1, 5 bases. The CDR3 has 14 amino acids. Between the trimmed V and J ends, which lost 3 bases and 7 bases, there was a span of 18 bases. In germline, CDR1 is DFQATT, CDR2 SNEGSKA (reference sequence). CDR3 bases read: TGCAGTGCTAGTGAGTCTTCGGGGGTCGGTGGC. It encodes CSASESSGVGG. From start to end, the CDR3 is CSASESSGVGGYTF.

There are many counts of this clone. Incomplete CDR3 DNA: TGTGCCAGCTCAGGGGGTACTCAATGGCCC. This codes for CASSGGTQWP. The entire CDR3 protein is CASSGGTQWPQHF. The genes are TRBV7-9 and TRBJ1-5; 7 bases are shared with TRBD1. Sequencing ends 3 residues short of the CDR3 end; the germline J gene provides the rest. Losses at the gene ends were 8 bases for V and 9 bases for J; bases not matched to a gene: 10. Germline V gene lookup returns CDR1 SEHNR and CDR2 FQNEAQ (reference sequence). This CDR3 is built from 13 residues.

This clone was observed at least ten times. The read terminates 3 residues ahead of where the CDR3 ends, so the germline J gene completes it. The chain employs TRBV7-9 and TRBJ2-5; the D gene is possibly TRBD1 (6 bases). Looked up from germline, CDR1 is SEHNR and CDR2 is FQNEAQ (reference sequence). V was trimmed by 5 bases and J by 1 base, leaving 14 bases between them. This CDR3 comprises 15 residues. The CDR3 sequence: CASSPGQGPQETQYF. The DNA read from the CDR3 is TGTGCCAGCAGCCCCGGCCAGGGGCCCCAAGAGACC. Combining the CDR3 with reference TRBV7-9 and TRBJ2-5 gives the whole variable domain DTGVSQNPRHKITKRGQNVTFRCDPISEHNRLYWYRQTLGQGPEFLTYFQNEAQLEKSRLLSDRFSAERPKGSFSTLEIQRTEQGDSAMYLCASSPGQGPQETQYFGPGTRLLVL.

This clone was observed many times. The CDR3 end is not reached by the read, which stops 3 residues before it; the germline J gene fills it in. The chain combines TRBV4-1 with TRBJ1-1; D is ambiguous. The V gene lost 0 bases and the J gene lost 1 base, with 6 bases spanning the gap. CDR1 is MGHRA and CDR2 is YSYEKL in the germline V gene. This CDR3 is 14 amino acids long. The CDR3 loop reads CASSQETRNTEAFF. The DNA read from the CDR3 is TGCGCCAGCAGCCAAGAAACAAGGAACACTGAA.